The T cell receptor beta chain under discussion was sequenced for a study of T cell responses to AZD1222 COVID-19 vaccine. Study-level findings and limits: Mapped onto spike, vaccine-associated CD4 TCRs spanned it and were dominant at 160-218 and 743-854. Repertoire collection took place solely once the T cell response had peaked.

Germline lookup yields CDR1 MNHEY and CDR2 SMNVEV (reference sequence). V was pared by 3 bases and J by 9 bases, with 15 bases of the junction left unmatched. This CDR3 has 18 amino acids. On this clone: Its antigen remains unidentified.

Method: immunoSEQ multiplex PCR; TCRdb's copy keeps in-frame clones and lacks some. Counted here are around 150,000 clones, around 95% occurring once; the ten biggest clones make up roughly 1.3%. The source was peripheral blood, collected on day 0 of AZD1222 vaccination. The source is an adult in good health. The V gene is TRBV27, the J gene TRBJ2-2; 11 bases align to TRBD1. CDR3 in DNA: TGTGCCAGCAGTTTTTTCAACCCAGGACAGGGGGCGCTTCGGGAGCTGTTTTTT. This translates into CASSFFNPGQGALRELFF.